These 8 T cell receptor beta chains originate from one sample sequenced in a study of neurological immune-mediated disorders. TCRdb used MiXCR to reprocess the 5' RACE reads, holding one entry per CDR3 protein. The table has over 55,000 distinct CDR3 sequences, over 8.5% seen once; the top ten hold around 7%. Time point reported: longitudinal time-point 1 (baseline). Specimen: PBMCs. These receptors came from a male donor with HTLV-1-associated myelopathy (HAM/TSP).

This clonotype was detected ten times or more. This chain joins TRBV29-1 and TRBJ2-1; D is unclear. The CDR3 consists of 11 residues. Trimming took 0 bases from V and 10 from J, leaving 7 bases between them. CDR1 is SQVTM, CDR2 ANQGSEA, per germline. DNA for the CDR3: TGCAGCGTTGAAGATCCCCCGGAGCAGTTCTTC. Translated: CSVEDPPEQFF.

This clonotype came up many times. The chain has TRBV6-2 or TRBV6-3 and TRBJ2-4; D is possibly TRBD1 or TRBD2 (5 bases each). The CDR3 is 14 amino acids. The V and J ends lost 6 bases and 2 bases respectively, with 11 bases between them. The germline CDR1 and CDR2 sequences are MNHEY and SVGEGT. The CDR3 DNA follows: TGTGCCAGCAGAAGAGGGGCCACCAAAAACATTCAGTACTTC. It is translated as CASRRGATKNIQYF.

This clonotype was counted ten times or more. The V call is TRBV3-1, the J call TRBJ1-1; 8 nucleotides match TRBD1. The germline V gene encodes CDR1 LGHDT and CDR2 YNNKEL (reference sequence). Trimming cost V 4 bases and J 1 base; bases outside gene matches: 5. The CDR3 loop spans 15 amino acids. CDR3 in amino acids: CASSPRQGQNTEAFF. The CDR3 nucleotides are TGTGCCAGCAGCCCTCGACAGGGGCAGAACACTGAAGCTTTCTTT.

This clonotype has a count of ten or more. The genes are TRBV3-1 and TRBJ1-1; 8 nucleotides match TRBD1. CDR1 and CDR2 from the germline V gene are LGHDT and YNNKEL (reference sequence). The CDR3 spans 13 residues. With 4 bases clipped from V and 7 bases from J, the junction kept 5 bases outside the gene matches. The CDR3 is CASSRQGSGEAFF. The CDR3 coding sequence is TGTGCCAGCAGCCGACAGGGGAGTGGTGAAGCTTTCTTT.

This clonotype occurred many times. This chain joins TRBV2 and TRBJ1-2; TRBD1 aligns across 9 bases. The CDR3 extends over 15 amino acids. Germline V gene sequence: CDR1 SNHLY, CDR2 FYNNEI. V trimming: 6 bases; J trimming: 2 bases; junction bases outside the gene matches: 7. For the CDR3, the DNA is TGTGCCAGCAGGCCGGACAGGGGTCTAAACTATGGCTACACCTTC. Its translation: CASRPDRGLNYGYTF.

In this sample, this clonotype turned up many times. The J gene is TRBJ2-1, the V gene TRBV6-5; D gene uncertain. This CDR3 is 15 amino acids long. V was trimmed by 0 bases and J by 4 bases, leaving 10 bases between them. The V gene's germline CDR1 is MNHEY and CDR2 SVGAGI. The CDR3 protein is CASSYSTGIYNEQFF. The CDR3 bases are TGTGCCAGCAGTTACTCGACTGGGATATACAATGAGCAGTTCTTC.

This clonotype was counted many times. The gene calls are TRBV12-3 or TRBV12-4 and TRBJ1-3; D unclear. This CDR3 has 14 residues. The V gene lost 6 bases and the J gene lost 0 bases, with 9 bases spanning the gap. CDR3 coding DNA: TGTGCCAGCAGCCCCGGGGTCTCTGGAAACACCATATATTTT. Its protein is CASSPGVSGNTIYF.

Many counts were recorded for this clonotype. CDR3 nucleotides: TGTGCCAGCAGCGCGACAGGTCAAACCGGGGAGCTGTTTTTT. Its protein is CASSATGQTGELFF. This chain joins TRBV7-2 and TRBJ2-2, with D possibly TRBD1 on 6 matching bases. Per germline, CDR1 SGHTA and CDR2 FQGNSA. The CDR3 loop spans 14 amino acids. Trimming took 5 bases from V and 5 from J, leaving 12 bases between them.